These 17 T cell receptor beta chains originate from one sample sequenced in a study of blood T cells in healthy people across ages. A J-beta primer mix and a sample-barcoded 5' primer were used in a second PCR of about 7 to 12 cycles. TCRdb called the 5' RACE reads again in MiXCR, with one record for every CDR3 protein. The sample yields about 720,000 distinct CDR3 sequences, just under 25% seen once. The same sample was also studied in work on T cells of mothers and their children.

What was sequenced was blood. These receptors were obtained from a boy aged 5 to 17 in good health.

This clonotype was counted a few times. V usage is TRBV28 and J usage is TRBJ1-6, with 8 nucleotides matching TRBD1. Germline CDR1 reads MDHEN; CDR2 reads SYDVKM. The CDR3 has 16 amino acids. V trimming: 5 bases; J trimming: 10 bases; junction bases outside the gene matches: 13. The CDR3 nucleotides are TGTGCCAGCAGTCCGAGGACAGGGCGACCCGGATCACCCCTCCACTTT. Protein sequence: CASSPRTGRPGSPLHF.

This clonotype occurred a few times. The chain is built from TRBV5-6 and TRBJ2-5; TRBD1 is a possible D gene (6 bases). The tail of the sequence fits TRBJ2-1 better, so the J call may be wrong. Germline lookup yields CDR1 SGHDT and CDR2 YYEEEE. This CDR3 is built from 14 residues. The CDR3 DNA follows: TGTGCCAGCAGGGTGGGGGCAGCCTTAAATGAGCAGTTCTTC. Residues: CASRVGAALNEQFF.

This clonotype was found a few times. The CDR3 reads CSARRQGRDRGGNEQFF. CDR3 DNA sequence: TGCAGTGCTAGACGACAAGGAAGAGACAGGGGTGGGAATGAGCAGTTCTTC. This chain connects TRBV20-1 to TRBJ2-1, with TRBD1 identical over 8 bases. Unmatched junction bases numbered 16, after V lost 2 bases and J lost 7 bases. This CDR3 is built from 17 residues. CDR1 is DFQATT and CDR2 is SNEGSKA in the germline V gene (reference sequence).

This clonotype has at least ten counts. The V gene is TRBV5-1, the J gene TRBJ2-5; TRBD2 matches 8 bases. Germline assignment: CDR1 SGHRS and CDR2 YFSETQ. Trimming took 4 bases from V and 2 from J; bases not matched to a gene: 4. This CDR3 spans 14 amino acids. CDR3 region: CASSRVAGQETQYF. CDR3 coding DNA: TGCGCCAGCAGCAGGGTAGCGGGGCAAGAGACCCAGTACTTC.

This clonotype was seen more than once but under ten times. The CDR3 DNA reads as TGTGCCAGCAACCCCGGGACGGCCCCATGGACTTTCTTT. Its translation is CASNPGTAPWTFF. The chain couples TRBV12-3 or TRBV12-4 to TRBJ1-1; tentative D call: TRBD1 (5 bases). The ends were cut back, 7 bases at V and 12 bases at J, with 21 bases in the middle. The CDR3 has 13 amino acids.

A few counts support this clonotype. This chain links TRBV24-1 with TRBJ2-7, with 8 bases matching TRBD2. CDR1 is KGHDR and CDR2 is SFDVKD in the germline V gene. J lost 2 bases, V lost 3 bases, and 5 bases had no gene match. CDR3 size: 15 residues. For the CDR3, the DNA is TGTGCCACCAGTGATGACAGCGGGAGCCCCTACGAGCAGTACTTC. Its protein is CATSDDSGSPYEQYF.

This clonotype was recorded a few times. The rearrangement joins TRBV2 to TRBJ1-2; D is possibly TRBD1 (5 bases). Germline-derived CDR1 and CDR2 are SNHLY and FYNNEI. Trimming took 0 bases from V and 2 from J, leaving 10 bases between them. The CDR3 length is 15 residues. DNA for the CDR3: TGTGCCAGCAGTGAAGCGGGGGTGCCCAACTATGGCTACACCTTC. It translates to CASSEAGVPNYGYTF.

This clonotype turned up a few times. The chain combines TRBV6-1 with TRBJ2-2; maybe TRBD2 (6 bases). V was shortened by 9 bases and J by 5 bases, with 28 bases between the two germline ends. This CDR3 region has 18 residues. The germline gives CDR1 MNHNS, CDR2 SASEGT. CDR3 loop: CASPKEEQLGGVTGELFF. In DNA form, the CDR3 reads TGTGCCAGTCCCAAAGAGGAACAGCTGGGGGGTGTGACCGGGGAGCTGTTTTTT.

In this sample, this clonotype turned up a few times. The CDR3 bases are TGTGCCAGCAGCCGAACTCTGACTGCTTATAGCAATCAGCCCCAGCATTTT. Translating it yields CASSRTLTAYSNQPQHF. This chain links TRBV27 with TRBJ1-5; no reliable D call. CDR3 length: 17 residues. Germline V lookup: CDR1 MNHEY, CDR2 SMNVEV (reference sequence). The V and J ends lost 6 bases and 0 bases respectively, with 18 bases between them.

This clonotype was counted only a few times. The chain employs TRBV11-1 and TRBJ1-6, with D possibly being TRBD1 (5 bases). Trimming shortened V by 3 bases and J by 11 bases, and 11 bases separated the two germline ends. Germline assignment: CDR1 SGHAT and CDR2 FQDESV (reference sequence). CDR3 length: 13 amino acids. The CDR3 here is CASSLGRDTPLHF. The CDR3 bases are TGTGCCAGCAGCTTGGGACGAGATACACCCCTCCACTTT.

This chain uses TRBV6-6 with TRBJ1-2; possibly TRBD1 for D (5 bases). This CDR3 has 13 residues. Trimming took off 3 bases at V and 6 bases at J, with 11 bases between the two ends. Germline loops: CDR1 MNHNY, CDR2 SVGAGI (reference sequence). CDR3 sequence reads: CASSYPGTNGYTF. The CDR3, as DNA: TGTGCCAGCAGTTATCCAGGGACCAATGGCTACACCTTC.

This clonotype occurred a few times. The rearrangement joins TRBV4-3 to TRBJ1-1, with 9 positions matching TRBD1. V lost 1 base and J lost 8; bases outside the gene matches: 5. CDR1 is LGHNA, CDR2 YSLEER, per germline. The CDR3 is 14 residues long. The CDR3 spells CASSQGDGTGEAFF. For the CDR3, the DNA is TGCGCCAGCAGCCAAGGTGACGGGACAGGGGAAGCTTTCTTT.

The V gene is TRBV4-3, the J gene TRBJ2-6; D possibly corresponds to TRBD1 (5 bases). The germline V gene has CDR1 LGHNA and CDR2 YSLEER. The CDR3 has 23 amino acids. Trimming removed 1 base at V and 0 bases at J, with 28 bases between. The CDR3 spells CASSQGIEAGQELEDSGANVLTF. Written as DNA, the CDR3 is TGCGCCAGCAGCCAAGGGATAGAGGCAGGGCAGGAGCTTGAGGACTCTGGGGCCAACGTCCTGACTTTC.

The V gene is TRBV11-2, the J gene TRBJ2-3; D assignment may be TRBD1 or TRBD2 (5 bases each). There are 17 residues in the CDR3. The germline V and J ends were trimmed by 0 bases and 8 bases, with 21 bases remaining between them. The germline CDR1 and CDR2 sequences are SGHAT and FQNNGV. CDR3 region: CASSLDLGTSARATQYF. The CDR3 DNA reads TGTGCCAGCAGCTTAGATCTAGGGACCTCCGCCCGGGCTACGCAGTATTTT.

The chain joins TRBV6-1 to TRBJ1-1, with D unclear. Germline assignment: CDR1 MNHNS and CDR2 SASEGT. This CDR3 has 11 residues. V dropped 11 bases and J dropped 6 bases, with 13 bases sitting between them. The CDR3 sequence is CALVLSAEAFF. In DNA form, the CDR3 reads TGTGCCCTGGTATTGTCGGCTGAAGCTTTCTTT.

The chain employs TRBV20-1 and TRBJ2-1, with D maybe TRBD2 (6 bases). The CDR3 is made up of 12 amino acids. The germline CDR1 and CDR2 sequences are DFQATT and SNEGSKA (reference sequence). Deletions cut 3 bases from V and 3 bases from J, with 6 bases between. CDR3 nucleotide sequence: TGCAGTGCTAGGGACTACTACAATGAGCAGTTCTTC. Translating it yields CSARDYYNEQFF.

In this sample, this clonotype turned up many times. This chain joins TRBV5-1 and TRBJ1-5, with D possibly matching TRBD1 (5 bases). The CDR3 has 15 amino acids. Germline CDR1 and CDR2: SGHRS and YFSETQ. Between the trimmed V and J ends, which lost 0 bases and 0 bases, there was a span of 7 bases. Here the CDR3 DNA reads TGCGCCAGCAGCTTGGAGGGGATTAGCAATCAGCCCCAGCATTTT. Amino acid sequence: CASSLEGISNQPQHF.